This entry concerns a single T cell receptor beta chain. This clone's antigen is unknown. No base-level quality is on record; no much larger clone is a single base apart. The data were taken from a study of Ad26.COV2.S vaccination and SARS-CoV-2 variants (dated by TCRdb to about 2021). As for the study more broadly: Vaccine-arm donors came from COV1001, a multicentre, randomized, double-blind, placebo-controlled phase I-IIa trial of Ad26.COV2.S in healthy adults. Ad26.COV2.S was administered intramuscularly at 5 x 10^10 or 1 x 10^11 viral particles, either as a single shot or as two shots given 56 days apart. TCRbeta repertoire sequencing was used to assess the specificity and breadth of SARS-CoV-2-reactive T cell receptors after Ad26.COV2.S vaccination. A total of approximately 30 samples were included in the TCR-sequenced set, comprising roughly 19 Ad26.COV2.S vaccine recipients, 5 placebo recipients and 8 SARS-CoV-2 convalescent individuals. Participants in the trial were split at random into five groups of five each, receiving low-dose or high-dose Ad26.COV2.S once or twice, or else placebo on both occasions. Throughout the experiments and outcome assessment, investigators stayed blinded to trial group allocation. Results the study describes overall, beyond this receptor: Spike-specific TCR breadth was higher in Ad26.COV2.S recipients than in placebo recipients (P = 0.0014). According to the authors, total T cell responses may have been underestimated by the TCR breadth and depth analyses. Non-spike TCR breadth was comparable between vaccine and placebo recipients, consistent with the vaccine containing only spike. After vaccination, spike-specific CD8+ and CD4+ T cell responses were reported to show substantial breadth. The study was not powered to compare responses between vaccine doses or regimens.

Explained via the paper, the treatment or condition label denotes: some 19 received Ad26.COV2.S at low or high dose, single or two shots; 5 received placebo; per-sample allocation not given. For vaccine and placebo recipients, repertoires were sequenced using samples collected on day 63 after the first injection. Cohort 1b enrolled around 24 adults aged 18-55 years at a single site in Boston, USA, between 29 July and 7 August 2020. Ad26.COV2.S consisted of a replication-incompetent adenovirus type 26 vector by which a prefusion-stabilized SARS-CoV-2 spike protein from the original Wuhan strain was expressed. TCRbeta CDR3 regions were sequenced with the immunoSEQ Assay. After extraction, genomic DNA underwent amplification by bias-controlled multiplex PCR, followed by high-throughput sequencing. Per the authors' processing: To quantify the absolute abundance of each unique TCRbeta CDR3 region, sequences were collapsed and filtered. T cell fraction was estimated by normalizing TCRbeta template counts to usable DNA, with usable DNA measured through amplification of reference genes found in all nucleated cells. Repertoire TCRs were annotated as SARS-CoV-2-specific by exact matching of V gene, CDR3 amino acid sequence and J gene to a known reactive TCR set. The reference SARS-CoV-2 TCR set was obtained from MIRA and was filtered for enrichment in COVID-19-positive ImmuneCODE repertoires, whereby public or cross-reactive TCRs were removed. Using the MIRA antigens, annotated TCRs were further analysed by specific ORF or by position within an ORF. Breadth was defined as annotated unique rearrangements over total unique productive rearrangements; depth was the summed frequency of those rearrangements. Two-sided Wilcoxon rank-sum tests were used to compare TCR breadth between groups. Imported from immuneACCESS, the table was reduced by TCRdb to in-frame sequences with V and J called. These copies leave out some clones; in studies compared against another copy, an unresolved V gene accounts for under half, and the cause of the remainder is not known. Clonal size and the V and J genes are those of that table, whereas D and trimming came from the DNA. The sample yields more than 300,000 clones; approximately 86% were counted once. The ten biggest clones cover roughly 2.1% of the sample.

This sequence originates from a person aged 18 to 65 who received the Ad26.COV2.S COVID-19 vaccine or a placebo. The sequenced sample was peripheral blood, obtained in a trial of Ad26.COV2.S vaccine versus placebo.

The CDR3 corresponds to CASSTGTGRRTEAFF. The base sequence is TGTGCCAGCAGCACCGGGACAGGGCGTCGCACTGAAGCTTTCTTT. This receptor chain uses TRBV2 and TRBJ1-1, with 9 central nucleotides matching TRBD1. The CDR3 goes from the cysteine to the phenylalanine over 15 residues. This entry keeps only the CDR3 DNA: 45 bases, framed from base 1. Clipping removes 6 bases from V and 4 bases from J, with 9 as the unmatched junction base count. CDR1 and CDR2 (SNHLY, FYNNEI) derive from the germline V gene.